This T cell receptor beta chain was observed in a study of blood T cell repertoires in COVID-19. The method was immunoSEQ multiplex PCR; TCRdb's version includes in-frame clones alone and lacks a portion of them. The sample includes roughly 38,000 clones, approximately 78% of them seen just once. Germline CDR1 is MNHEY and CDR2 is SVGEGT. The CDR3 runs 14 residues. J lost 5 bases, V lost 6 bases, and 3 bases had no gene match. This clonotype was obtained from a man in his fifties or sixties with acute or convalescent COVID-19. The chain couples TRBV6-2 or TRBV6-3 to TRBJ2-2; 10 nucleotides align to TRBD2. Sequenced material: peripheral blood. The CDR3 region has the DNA TGTGCCAGCAGCCTAGCGGGGGAAACCGGGGAGCTGTTTTTT. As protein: CASSLAGETGELFF.